The present T cell receptor (beta chain) was sequenced within a study of shared clonotypes between healthy human individuals. Whole-study findings and limits: The authors sampled blood alone, and tissue repertoires likely differ.

Remarks on this clone: What it binds is not known.

This CDR3 has 16 amino acids. V lost 0 bases to trimming and J lost 3 bases, with 16 bases between them. Germline CDR1 SGDLS, CDR2 YYNGEE. Data came from immunoSEQ multiplex PCR; TCRdb stores just in-frame clones and leaves some out. The profile covers about 2.3 million clones, with around 93% appearing a single time and about 0.36% taken by the ten largest. This receptor was identified in a man aged 18 to 29 in good health. Some clones in this sample may be carry-over from other donors' samples. The rearrangement joins TRBV9 to TRBJ2-7, with D maybe TRBD2 (5 bases). Sequences were obtained from naive CD4+ T cells from PBMCs. Documented subset: CD45RA+ positively selected. The CDR3 reads CASSVARQAEIYEQYF. The CDR3 bases are TGTGCCAGCAGCGTAGCTCGGCAAGCGGAAATCTACGAGCAGTACTTC.